These T cell receptor beta chains were read from a single sample in a study of CD8 T cells in ankylosing spondylitis. MiXCR was run by TCRdb on the 5' RACE reads, yielding one entry per CDR3 protein. This sample has hundreds of thousands of distinct CDR3 sequences, with under 35% found just once. The sample taken for sequencing was blood, either unsorted or a sorted T cell fraction (not recorded which). The receptors derive from a male donor with ankylosing spondylitis or in good health (not recorded which). CDR3s include the opening cysteine and the closing phenylalanine or tryptophan. The order of the fields is clone size, D gene, J gene, V gene, CDR3 DNA, CDR3 protein. The D gene is left open where the match is weak. Expanded clones are given a class, and other clones once, few, many or no size at all.

size: NA
D: TRBD1
J: TRBJ2-1
V: TRBV9
DNA: TGTGCCAGCAGCGTTAGGGGGACAGGGGTTTCCTACAATGAGCAGTTCTTC
CDR3: CASSVRGTGVSYNEQFF

size: NA
D: NA
J: TRBJ2-5
V: TRBV12-3/TRBV12-4
DNA: TGTGCCAGCAGTTTTTCGATCCAAGAGACCCAGTACTTC
CDR3: CASSFSIQETQYF

size: few
D: NA
J: TRBJ2-5
V: TRBV4-1
DNA: TGCGCCAGCAGCCAAGAGCCAGGCCCCCAAGAGACCCAGTACTTC
CDR3: CASSQEPGPQETQYF

size: NA
D: TRBD1
J: TRBJ1-1
V: TRBV6-1
DNA: TGTGCCAGCAGTACCGGACAGGGGACTGAAGCTTTCTTT
CDR3: CASSTGQGTEAFF

size: NA
D: NA
J: TRBJ2-7
V: TRBV5-6
DNA: TGTGCCAGCAGCTCAGGGTGGGACGACGAGCAGTACTTC
CDR3: CASSSGWDDEQYF

size: NA
D: TRBD2
J: TRBJ2-5
V: TRBV6-1
DNA: TGTGCCAGCAGTCTTGTAGCGGGGGGGCAAGAGACCCAGTACTTC
CDR3: CASSLVAGGQETQYF

size: many
D: NA
J: TRBJ1-2
V: TRBV6-1
DNA: TGTGCCAGCAGTTACAGCGCTTCTGCCTCGGGTGGCTACACCTTC
CDR3: CASSYSASASGGYTF

size: NA
D: TRBD1
J: TRBJ2-2
V: TRBV11-2
DNA: TGTGCCAGCAGCCAAGGGACAGGGTCAGCCGGGGAGCTGTTTTTT
CDR3: CASSQGTGSAGELFF

size: NA
D: TRBD1
J: TRBJ2-1
V: TRBV10-3
DNA: TGTGCCATCAGTCCCGGGACAGGGGGGGTCAATGAGCAGTTCTTC
CDR3: CAISPGTGGVNEQFF

size: few
D: TRBD1
J: TRBJ2-7
V: TRBV10-1
DNA: TGCGCCAGCAGTGGGACCGGGACAGACATTTACGAGCAGTACTTC
CDR3: CASSGTGTDIYEQYF

size: NA
D: TRBD2
J: TRBJ2-5
V: TRBV5-1
DNA: TGCGCCAGCAGCTCAACCGGACTAGCAGGGGAGACCCAGTACTTC
CDR3: CASSSTGLAGETQYF